This note documents a single TCR beta chain sequence. Its antigen is as yet unknown. This CDR3 is 13 amino acids long. Germline V gene sequence: CDR1 SQVTM, CDR2 ANQGSEA. With V trimmed by 7 bases and J by 3 bases, 5 bases remained unmatched. The study excluded patients with uncontrolled infection, other autoimmune disease, pregnancy or lactation. The sample belongs to a study of T cells in Graves' hyperthyroidism and ophthalmopathy. Findings and limits, study-wide: Prediction of ophthalmopathy progression came a median 6.5 months pre-onset. Blood samples included most of the expanded thyroid clonotypes exceeding 0.001.

Amplification targeted TCR beta CDR3 regions from RNA transcripts. The HTBI primer set was used in a first-round RT-PCR of the TCR CDR3. TCRdb itself ran the multiplex PCR reads through MiXCR, one entry per CDR3 protein. Among under 350,000 distinct CDR3 sequences listed, roughly 20% were seen once. The material sequenced was blood. The chain carries TRBV29-1 and TRBJ1-4, with TRBD1 matching over 7 bases. The receptor was derived from a woman between 45 and 65 years old with Graves' hyperthyroidism. Here the CDR3 DNA reads TGCAGCGCCTCAGGGGGGTCTAATGAAAAACTGTTTTTT. It is translated as CSASGGSNEKLFF.